This T cell receptor beta chain was recorded in a study of cytomegalovirus exposure and HLA in healthy donors. The CDR3 runs 12 residues. Deletions cut 2 bases from V and 9 bases from J, with 10 bases between. The V gene's germline CDR1 is MDHEN and CDR2 SYDVKM. Of note for this clone: The antigen is unknown.

PCR amplification relied on 60 Vbeta primers (plus 13 Jbeta primers). The repertoire was sequenced with immunoSEQ multiplex PCR; TCRdb's copy has only in-frame clones and lacks some. The sample yields about 110,000 clones, 60% to 80% seen once. Study results and caveats: Previously analyzed data showed that most TCR beta V segments were productive at a frequency of about 90% or about 30%.

This sequence was found in a female donor in good health and CMV-seronegative. Specimen: PBMCs. V is TRBV28 and J is TRBJ1-1, with D unclear. This chain's CDR3 is CASSLGERKAFF. CDR3 nucleotide sequence: TGTGCCAGCAGTTTAGGGGAGAGGAAAGCTTTCTTT.